Below, 23 T cell receptor beta chains from the same sample are listed, as sequenced in a study of blood T cells in healthy people across ages. It was with a sample-barcoded 5' primer and a J-beta primer mix that a second PCR of roughly 6 to 12 cycles was run. One entry per CDR3 protein, called by TCRdb with MiXCR from the 5' RACE reads. Among 750,000 to 850,000 distinct CDR3 sequences, 20% to 30% were seen once, and the ten largest hold approximately 4%. These data were also filed under a second study, of T cells of mothers and their children.

The sequencing sample was made of blood. The receptors here all came from a boy younger than 18 in good health.

This clonotype has a handful of counts. This rearrangement joins TRBV28 to TRBJ2-5; D is unclear. Gene TRBJ2-7 matches the end of the DNA better, so the J call may be wrong. The CDR3 runs to 16 residues. Per the germline V gene, CDR1 is MDHEN and CDR2 is SYDVKM. CDR3 loop: CASSFTPRWGTYEQYF. For the CDR3, the DNA is TGTGCCAGCAGTTTTACGCCTCGTTGGGGAACCTACGAGCAGTACTTC.

This clonotype has only a few counts. The rearrangement joins TRBV24-1 to TRBJ1-4; D ambiguous. Trimming removed 7 bases from V and 8 bases from J, with 19 bases in between. The CDR3 has 15 residues. From germline, CDR1 is KGHDR and CDR2 SFDVKD. CDR3 DNA: TGTGCCACCAGCGATGGAGGACCATCCCCGGAAAAACTGTTTTTT. It encodes CATSDGGPSPEKLFF.

The table lists this clonotype with a few counts. The V call is TRBV28, the J call TRBJ2-5; TRBD2 agrees at 13 bases. This CDR3 contains 15 residues. V was pared by 6 bases and J by 4 bases, with 5 bases of the junction left unmatched. Germline loops: CDR1 MDHEN, CDR2 SYDVKM. In nucleotides, the CDR3 is TGTGCCAGCAGAAAGGGACTAGCGGGACCAGAGACCCAGTACTTC. As protein: CASRKGLAGPETQYF.

This clonotype turned up a few times. This chain links TRBV28 with TRBJ1-5; D is uncertain. Trimming took off 4 bases at V and 9 bases at J, with 10 bases between the two ends. The CDR3 is 12 residues long. From germline, CDR1 is MDHEN and CDR2 SYDVKM. CDR3 DNA sequence: TGTGCCAGCAGTTCTCTAGGTGTGCCCCAGCATTTT. Its translation is CASSSLGVPQHF.

This clonotype was recorded a few times. J is TRBJ1-2 and V is TRBV30; unclear D gene. The CDR3 sequence is 13 residues long. Per the germline V gene, CDR1 is GTSNPN and CDR2 is SVGIG (reference sequence). V was pared by 4 bases and J by 0 bases, with 9 bases between. CDR3 in amino acids: CAWTLDPNYGYTF. CDR3 sequence (DNA): TGTGCCTGGACGCTGGATCCTAACTATGGCTACACCTTC. The full variable domain, in which reference TRBV30 and TRBJ1-2 provide the parts outside the CDR3, is SQTIHQWPATLVQPVGSPLSLECTVEGTSNPNLYWYRQAAGRGLQLLFYSVGIGQISSEVPQNLSASRPQDRQFILSSKKLLLSDSGFYLCAWTLDPNYGYTFGSGTRLTVV.

There are many counts of this clonotype. The chain uses TRBV9 and TRBJ2-5; 7 nucleotides agree with TRBD2. After removal of 2 bases from V and 2 bases from J, the junction contained 3 bases not matched to a gene. CDR1 and CDR2 from the germline V gene are SGDLS and YYNGEE. The CDR3 sequence is 14 residues long. For the CDR3, the DNA is TGTGCCAGCAGCGTTAGCGGGCGGCAAGAGACCCAGTACTTC. The encoded protein is CASSVSGRQETQYF.

For this clonotype: The junction differs from germline at one of its ends, possibly a read error. V and J are TRBV9 and TRBJ1-3; TRBD1 matches 7 bases. CDR1 and CDR2 (germline): SGDLS, YYNGEE. The CDR3 totals 15 residues. Written as DNA, the CDR3 is TGTGCCAACAGCCAGGGGGACCTCTCTGGAAACACCATATATTTT. This codes for CANSQGDLSGNTIYF. Full variable domain (missing parts from reference TRBV9 and TRBJ1-3): DSGVTQTPKHLITATGQRVTLRCSPRSGDLSVYWYQQSLDQGLQFLIQYYNGEERAKGNILERFSAQQFPDLHSELNLSSLELGDSALYFCANSQGDLSGNTIYFGEGSWLTVV.

On this clonotype: This is likely a read error, given that the CDR3 carries no conserved phenylalanine or tryptophan at its end. V is TRBV5-1 and J is TRBJ2-5; 9 bases align to TRBD1. Matching the DNA end better, TRBJ2-7 makes the J call doubtful. CDR3 length equals 14 residues. The germline V gene has CDR1 SGHRS and CDR2 YFSETQ. DNA for the CDR3: TGCGCCAGCAGTATATGGGACAGGGCCTCCGAGCAGTACCTC. Translating it yields CASSIWDRASEQYL.

V usage is TRBV20-1 and J usage is TRBJ1-4, with 9 nucleotides matching TRBD1. This CDR3 spans 15 amino acids. Trimming took 4 bases from V and 5 from J; bases not matched to a gene: 8. Germline values: CDR1 DFQATT, CDR2 SNEGSKA (reference sequence). CDR3 nucleotides: TGCAGTGCTACCCCCGGGACAGGGATGAATGAAAAACTGTTTTTT. Translation gives CSATPGTGMNEKLFF.

The chain employs TRBV20-1 and TRBJ2-5, with 9 bases fitting TRBD2. Germline V gene data show CDR1 as DFQATT and CDR2 as SNEGSKA (reference sequence). The CDR3 has 14 amino acids. The ends lost 6 bases at V and 5 bases at J; junction bases unmatched: 10. For the CDR3, the DNA is TGCAGTGCCCACATAGCGGGAGTGGGTGAGACCCAGTACTTC. Residues: CSAHIAGVGETQYF.

The chain combines TRBV12-3 or TRBV12-4 with TRBJ2-5, with 8 nucleotides matching TRBD2. The CDR3 has 15 residues. V dropped 1 base and J dropped 5; count of bases not matched to a gene: 6. The CDR3 bases are TGTGCCAGCAGTTTAGAAGCGGGAGTAGGGGAGACCCAGTACTTC. Protein: CASSLEAGVGETQYF.

The V gene is TRBV18, the J gene TRBJ2-5; no firm D call. The CDR3 covers 14 residues. Trimming shortened V by 0 bases and J by 1 base, and 6 bases separated the two germline ends. CDR1 and CDR2 from the germline V gene are KGHSH and LQKENI. The CDR3 region has the DNA TGTGCCAGCTCACCACCTGCTTTCCAAGAGACCCAGTACTTC. As protein: CASSPPAFQETQYF.

V usage is TRBV6-2 or TRBV6-3 and J usage is TRBJ2-5, with D perhaps being TRBD1 or TRBD2 (5 bases each). Matching the DNA end better, TRBJ2-1 makes the J call doubtful. From germline, CDR1 is MNHEY and CDR2 SVGEGT. This CDR3 region has 13 residues. The CDR3 nucleotides read TGTGCCAGCAGTTACAGGGACGATAATGAGCAGTTCTTC. Residues: CASSYRDDNEQFF.

CDR3 region: CAIGDYTDTQYF. The DNA of the CDR3 is TGTGCCATCGGCGATTACACAGATACGCAGTATTTT. The J gene is TRBJ2-3, the V gene TRBV10-3; the D is unclear. This CDR3 region has 12 residues. V was shortened by 8 bases and J by 2 bases, with 8 bases between the two germline ends. CDR1 is ENHRY, CDR2 SYGVKD, per germline.

The chain has TRBV7-2 and TRBJ1-2; TRBD1 matches at 7 bases. V was clipped by 5 bases and J by 4 bases; unmatched bases: 10. The CDR3 sequence is 15 residues long. Per germline, CDR1 SGHTA and CDR2 FQGNSA. Here the CDR3 reads CASSLPQGQSYGYTF. CDR3 sequence (DNA): TGTGCCAGCAGCCTCCCCCAGGGACAGAGCTATGGCTACACCTTC.

The V and J genes are TRBV27 and TRBJ2-7; 9 nucleotides agree with TRBD1. CDR1 is MNHEY and CDR2 is SMNVEV in the germline V gene (reference sequence). V shed 5 bases and J 5 bases; nucleotides not matched to a gene: 10. This CDR3 comprises 15 residues. Here the CDR3 reads CASSPIQGAVDEQYF. CDR3 coding DNA: TGTGCCAGCAGTCCCATACAGGGGGCAGTCGACGAGCAGTACTTC.

The CDR3 spells CSARLAGGAEQYF. As DNA, the CDR3 is TGCAGTGCTAGGTTAGCGGGAGGGGCCGAGCAGTACTTC. The chain carries TRBV20-1 and TRBJ2-5; 11 nucleotides match TRBD2. The end of the DNA is better explained by TRBJ2-7, so the J call may be wrong. Germline assignment: CDR1 DFQATT and CDR2 SNEGSKA (reference sequence). The CDR3 is made up of 13 amino acids.

The chain uses TRBV9 and TRBJ1-1; a weak D match, TRBD1 (6 bases). Germline loops: CDR1 SGDLS, CDR2 YYNGEE. Trimming left V 3 bases short and J 2 bases short, with 14 bases between. This CDR3 has 15 amino acids. The CDR3 sequence: CASSADPTGNTEAFF. The CDR3 bases are TGTGCCAGCAGCGCCGACCCGACAGGTAACACTGAAGCTTTCTTT. The entire variable domain, with the rest obtained from reference TRBV9 and TRBJ1-1, is as follows: DSGVTQTPKHLITATGQRVTLRCSPRSGDLSVYWYQQSLDQGLQFLIQYYNGEERAKGNILERFSAQQFPDLHSELNLSSLELGDSALYFCASSADPTGNTEAFFGQGTRLTVV.

The V gene is TRBV20-1, the J gene TRBJ2-1, with 12 bases fitting TRBD2. The CDR3 extends over 17 amino acids. In germline, CDR1 is DFQATT, CDR2 SNEGSKA (reference sequence). V lost 3 bases and J lost 8; bases outside the gene matches: 14. CDR3 in amino acids: CSASFAPASGGAYEQFF. The CDR3 DNA follows: TGCAGTGCTAGTTTTGCTCCGGCTAGCGGGGGGGCCTATGAGCAGTTCTTC.

In its sample, this clonotype was seen a few times. The chain uses TRBV20-1 and TRBJ2-7, with 7 positions matching TRBD2. Germline trimming cut 3 bases from V and 7 bases from J; bases unmatched to any gene: 12. Germline CDR1 and CDR2: DFQATT and SNEGSKA (reference sequence). The CDR3 extends over 14 amino acids. The CDR3 region has the DNA TGCAGTGCTAGGGGGGGACTACGTCTTGGAGAGCAGTACTTC. Its protein is CSARGGLRLGEQYF.

This clonotype has just a few counts. V and J are TRBV29-1 and TRBJ1-1; D possibly corresponds to TRBD1 (6 bases). The ends were cut back, 6 bases at V and 10 bases at J, with 18 bases in the middle. Germline CDR1 and CDR2: SQVTM and ANQGSEA. This CDR3 comprises 12 residues. The CDR3, as DNA: TGCAGCGTCCACCGACAGGCCCTGGGAGCTTTCTTT. Protein product: CSVHRQALGAFF.

This clonotype was seen ten or more times. At one boundary the junction diverges from the germline segment, which might be a read error. The chain links TRBV5-1 to TRBJ2-1; 15 bases are shared with TRBD2. The CDR3 spans 14 residues. Germline V gene sequence: CDR1 SGHRS, CDR2 YFSETQ. The DNA for the CDR3 is TGTGCCAGCAGCCCGGGACTAGCGGGAGGCGAGCAGTTCTTC. Its protein product is CASSPGLAGGEQFF.

The CDR3 bases are TGTGCCAGCACGGCTAGCGGGTACACAGATACGCAGTATTTT. Translation: CASTASGYTDTQYF. V gene TRBV2 combines with J gene TRBJ2-3, with 8 bases aligning to TRBD2. After removal of 7 bases from V and 2 bases from J, the junction contained 5 bases not matched to a gene. Germline CDR1 SNHLY, CDR2 FYNNEI. The CDR3 loop spans 14 amino acids.